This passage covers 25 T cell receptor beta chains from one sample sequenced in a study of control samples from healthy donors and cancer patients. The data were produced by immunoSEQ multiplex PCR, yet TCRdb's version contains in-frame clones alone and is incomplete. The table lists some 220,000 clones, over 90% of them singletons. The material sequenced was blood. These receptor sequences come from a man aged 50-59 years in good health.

The CDR3 here is CASSLDGGAGNTIYF. CDR3 in DNA: TGCGCCAGCAGCTTGGATGGCGGGGCTGGAAACACCATATATTTT. The rearrangement uses TRBV5-1 and TRBJ1-3; D uncertain. V lost 0 bases to trimming and J lost 2 bases, with 9 bases between them. The length of the CDR3 is 15 residues. CDR1 and CDR2 (germline): SGHRS, YFSETQ.

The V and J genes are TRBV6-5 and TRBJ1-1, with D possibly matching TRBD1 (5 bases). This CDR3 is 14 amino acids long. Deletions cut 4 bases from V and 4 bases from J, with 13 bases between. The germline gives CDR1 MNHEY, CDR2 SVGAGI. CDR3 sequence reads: CASSSRTGPTEAFF. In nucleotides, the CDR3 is TGTGCCAGCAGTTCCCGGACGGGGCCCACTGAAGCTTTCTTT.

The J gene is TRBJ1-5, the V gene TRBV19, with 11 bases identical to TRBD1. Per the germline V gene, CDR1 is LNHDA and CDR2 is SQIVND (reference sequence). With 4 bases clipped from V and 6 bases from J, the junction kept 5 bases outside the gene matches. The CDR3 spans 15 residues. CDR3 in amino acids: CASSKGQGDSQPQHF. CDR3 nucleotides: TGTGCCAGTAGTAAGGGACAGGGGGACAGTCAGCCCCAGCATTTT.

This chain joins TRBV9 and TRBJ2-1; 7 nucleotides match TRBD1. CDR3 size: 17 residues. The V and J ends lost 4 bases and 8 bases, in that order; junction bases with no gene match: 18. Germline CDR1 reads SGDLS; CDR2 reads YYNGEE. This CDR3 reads CASSSSRGQRLTDEQFF. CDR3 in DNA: TGTGCCAGCAGCTCTAGCCGGGGACAGCGGCTAACGGATGAGCAGTTCTTC.

CDR3 bases: TGTGCCACCAGTGATATGCTATTCCACGAGCAGTACTTC. Its protein is CATSDMLFHEQYF. The chain links TRBV24-1 to TRBJ2-7; D gene uncertain. The germline gives CDR1 KGHDR, CDR2 SFDVKD. Trimming cost V 3 bases and J 5 bases, with 10 bases left between them. CDR3 length equals 13 residues.

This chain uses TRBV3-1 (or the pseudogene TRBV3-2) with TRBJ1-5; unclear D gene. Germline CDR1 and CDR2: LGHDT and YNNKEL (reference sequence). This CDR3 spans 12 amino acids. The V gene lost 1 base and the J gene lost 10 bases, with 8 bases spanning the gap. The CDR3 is CASSQARGPQHF. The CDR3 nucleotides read TGTGCCAGCAGCCAAGCGAGAGGCCCCCAGCATTTT.

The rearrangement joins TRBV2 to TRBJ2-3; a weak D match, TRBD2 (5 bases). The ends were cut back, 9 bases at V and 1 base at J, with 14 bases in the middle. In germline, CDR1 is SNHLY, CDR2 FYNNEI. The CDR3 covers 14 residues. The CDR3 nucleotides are TGTGCCAGGGGGAGAAGCGGCGGCACAGATACGCAGTATTTT. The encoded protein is CARGRSGGTDTQYF.

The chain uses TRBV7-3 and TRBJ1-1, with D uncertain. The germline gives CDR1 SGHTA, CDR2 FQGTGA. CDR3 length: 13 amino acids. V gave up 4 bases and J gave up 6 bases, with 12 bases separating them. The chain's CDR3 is CASSSALRAEAFF. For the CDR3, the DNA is TGTGCCAGCAGCTCAGCTCTCCGGGCTGAAGCTTTCTTT. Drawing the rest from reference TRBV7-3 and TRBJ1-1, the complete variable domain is GAGVSQTPSNKVTEKGKYVELRCDPISGHTALYWYRQSLGQGPEFLIYFQGTGAADDSGLPNDRFFAVRPEGSVSTLKIQRTERGDSAVYLCASSSALRAEAFFGQGTRLTVV.

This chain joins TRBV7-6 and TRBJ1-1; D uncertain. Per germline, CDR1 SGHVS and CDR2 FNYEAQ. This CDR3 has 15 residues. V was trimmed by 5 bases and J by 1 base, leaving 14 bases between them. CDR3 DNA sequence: TGTGCCAGCAGCCTGCGGGCTCAGTCGAACACTGAAGCTTTCTTT. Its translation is CASSLRAQSNTEAFF.

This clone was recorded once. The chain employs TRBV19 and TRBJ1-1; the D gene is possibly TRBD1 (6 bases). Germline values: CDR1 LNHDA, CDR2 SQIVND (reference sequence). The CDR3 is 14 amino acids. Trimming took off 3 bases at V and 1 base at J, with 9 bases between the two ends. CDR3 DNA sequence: TGTGCCAGTAGTATCTTAGGGGGGAACACTGAAGCTTTCTTT. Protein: CASSILGGNTEAFF.

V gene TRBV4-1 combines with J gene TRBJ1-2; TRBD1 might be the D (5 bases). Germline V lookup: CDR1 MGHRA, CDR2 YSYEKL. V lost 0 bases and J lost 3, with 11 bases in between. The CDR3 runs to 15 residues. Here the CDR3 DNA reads TGCGCCAGCAGCCAAGAGGTCGGGGCGTACTATGGCTACACCTTC. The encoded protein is CASSQEVGAYYGYTF.

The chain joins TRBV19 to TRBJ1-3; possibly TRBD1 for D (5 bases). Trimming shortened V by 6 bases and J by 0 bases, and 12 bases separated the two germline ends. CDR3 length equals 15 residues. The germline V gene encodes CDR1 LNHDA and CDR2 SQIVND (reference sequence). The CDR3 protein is CASSLDRTSGNTIYF. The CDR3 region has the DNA TGTGCCAGTAGCCTCGACAGAACCTCTGGAAACACCATATATTTT. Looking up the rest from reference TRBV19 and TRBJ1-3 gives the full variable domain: DGGITQSPKYLFRKEGQNVTLSCEQNLNHDAMYWYRQDPGQGLRLIYYSQIVNDFQKGDIAEGYSVSREKKESFPLTVTSAQKNPTAFYLCASSLDRTSGNTIYFGEGSWLTVV.

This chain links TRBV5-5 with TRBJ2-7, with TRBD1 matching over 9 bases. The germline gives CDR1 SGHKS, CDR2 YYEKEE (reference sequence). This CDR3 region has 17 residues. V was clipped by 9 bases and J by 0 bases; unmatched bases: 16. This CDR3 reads CAIKLGWDRASSYEQYF. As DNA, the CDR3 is TGTGCCATTAAGCTTGGGTGGGACAGGGCCAGCTCCTACGAGCAGTACTTC.

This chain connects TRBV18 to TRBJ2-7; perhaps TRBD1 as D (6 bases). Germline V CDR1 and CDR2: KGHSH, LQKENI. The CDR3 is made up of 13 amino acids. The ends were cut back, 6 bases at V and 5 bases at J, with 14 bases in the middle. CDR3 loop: CASSPGHTNEQYF. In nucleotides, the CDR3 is TGTGCCAGCTCCCCGGGACATACCAACGAGCAGTACTTC.

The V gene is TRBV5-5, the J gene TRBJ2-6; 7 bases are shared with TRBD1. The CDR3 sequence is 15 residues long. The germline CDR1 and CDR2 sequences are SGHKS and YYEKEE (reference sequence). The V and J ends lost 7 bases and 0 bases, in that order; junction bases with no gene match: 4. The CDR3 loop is CASRGQISGANVLTF. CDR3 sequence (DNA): TGTGCCAGCCGGGGACAGATCTCTGGGGCCAACGTCCTGACTTTC.

The DNA of the CDR3 is TGTGCCAGCAGTCCGGGACAGGGGTTCCACGAGCAGTACTTC. This translates into CASSPGQGFHEQYF. The V gene is TRBV6-5, the J gene TRBJ2-7; TRBD1 agrees at 10 bases. The CDR3 is 14 residues long. J lost 5 bases, V lost 5 bases, and 6 bases had no gene match. Germline lookup yields CDR1 MNHEY and CDR2 SVGAGI.

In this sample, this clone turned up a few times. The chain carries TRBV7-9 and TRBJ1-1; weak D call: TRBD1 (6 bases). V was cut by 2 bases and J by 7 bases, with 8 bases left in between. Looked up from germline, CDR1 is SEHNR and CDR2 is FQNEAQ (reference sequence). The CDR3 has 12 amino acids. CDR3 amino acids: CASSLRGVEAFF. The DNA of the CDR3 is TGTGCCAGCAGCTTAAGGGGGGTTGAAGCTTTCTTT.

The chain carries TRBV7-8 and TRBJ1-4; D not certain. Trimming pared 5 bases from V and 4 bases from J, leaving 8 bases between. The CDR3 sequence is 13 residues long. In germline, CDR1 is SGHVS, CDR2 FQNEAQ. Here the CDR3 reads CASSPLVNEKLFF. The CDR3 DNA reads TGTGCCAGCAGCCCCTTAGTTAATGAAAAACTGTTTTTT.

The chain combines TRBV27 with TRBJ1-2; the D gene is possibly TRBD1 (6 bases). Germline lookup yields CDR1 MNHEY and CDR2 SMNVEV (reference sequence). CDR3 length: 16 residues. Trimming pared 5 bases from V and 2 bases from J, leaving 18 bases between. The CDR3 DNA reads TGTGCCAGCAGTCCCGTCTCTACAGGGTTGAACTATGGCTACACCTTC. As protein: CASSPVSTGLNYGYTF.

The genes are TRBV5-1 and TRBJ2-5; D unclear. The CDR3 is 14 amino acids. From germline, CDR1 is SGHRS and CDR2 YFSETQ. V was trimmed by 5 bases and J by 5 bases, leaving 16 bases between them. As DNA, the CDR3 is TGCGCCAGCAGATCAGACTCACGCCCGGAGACCCAGTACTTC. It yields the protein CASRSDSRPETQYF.

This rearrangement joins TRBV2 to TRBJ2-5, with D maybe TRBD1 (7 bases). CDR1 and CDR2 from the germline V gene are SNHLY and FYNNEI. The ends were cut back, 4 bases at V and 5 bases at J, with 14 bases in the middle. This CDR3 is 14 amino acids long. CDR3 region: CASSVQGGRETQYF. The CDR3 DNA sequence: TGTGCCAGCAGTGTTCAGGGGGGCCGGGAGACCCAGTACTTC.

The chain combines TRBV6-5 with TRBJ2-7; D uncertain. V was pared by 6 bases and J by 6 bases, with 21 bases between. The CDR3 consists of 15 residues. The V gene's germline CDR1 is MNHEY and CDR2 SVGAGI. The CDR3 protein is CASSPLDITTSEQYF. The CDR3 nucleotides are TGTGCCAGCAGCCCACTTGACATTACCACTTCCGAGCAGTACTTC.

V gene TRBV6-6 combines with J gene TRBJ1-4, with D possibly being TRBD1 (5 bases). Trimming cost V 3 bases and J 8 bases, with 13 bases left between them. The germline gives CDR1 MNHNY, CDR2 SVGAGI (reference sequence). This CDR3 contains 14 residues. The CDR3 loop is CASSYKMGVEKLFF. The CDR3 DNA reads TGTGCCAGCAGTTATAAAATGGGGGTCGAAAAACTGTTTTTT.

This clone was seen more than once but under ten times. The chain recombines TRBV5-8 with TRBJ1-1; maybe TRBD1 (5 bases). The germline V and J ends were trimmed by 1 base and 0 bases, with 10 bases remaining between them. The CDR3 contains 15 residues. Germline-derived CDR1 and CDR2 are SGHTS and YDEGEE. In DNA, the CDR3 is TGTGCCAGCAGCTTGAGCGGGACGATGAACACTGAAGCTTTCTTT. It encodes CASSLSGTMNTEAFF. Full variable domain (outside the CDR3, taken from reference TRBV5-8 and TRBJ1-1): EAGVTQSPTHLIKTRGQQATLRCSPISGHTSVYWYQQALGLGLQFLLWYDEGEERNRGNFPPRFSGRQFPNYSSELNVNALELEDSALYLCASSLSGTMNTEAFFGQGTRLTVV.

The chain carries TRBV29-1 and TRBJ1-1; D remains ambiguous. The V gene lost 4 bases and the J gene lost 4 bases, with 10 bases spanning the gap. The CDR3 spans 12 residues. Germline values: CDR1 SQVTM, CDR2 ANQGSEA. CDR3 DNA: TGCAGCGTTGTACTGTATTCCACTGAAGCTTTCTTT. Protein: CSVVLYSTEAFF.